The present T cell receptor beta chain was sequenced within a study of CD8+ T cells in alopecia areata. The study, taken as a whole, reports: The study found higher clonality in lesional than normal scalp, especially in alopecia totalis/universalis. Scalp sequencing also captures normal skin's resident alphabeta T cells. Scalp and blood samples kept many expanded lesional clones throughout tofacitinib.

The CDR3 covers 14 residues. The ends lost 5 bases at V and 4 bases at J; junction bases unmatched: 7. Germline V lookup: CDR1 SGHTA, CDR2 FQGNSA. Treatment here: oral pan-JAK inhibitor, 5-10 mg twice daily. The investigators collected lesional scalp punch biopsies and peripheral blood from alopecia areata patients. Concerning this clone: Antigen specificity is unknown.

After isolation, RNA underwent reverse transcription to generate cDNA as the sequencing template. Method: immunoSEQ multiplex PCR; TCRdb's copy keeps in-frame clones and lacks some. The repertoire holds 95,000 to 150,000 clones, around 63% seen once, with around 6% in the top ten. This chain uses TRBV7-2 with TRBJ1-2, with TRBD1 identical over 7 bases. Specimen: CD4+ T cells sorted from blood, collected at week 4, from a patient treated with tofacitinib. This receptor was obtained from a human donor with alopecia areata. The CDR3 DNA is TGTGCCAGCAGCCGAACGGGACAGATCTATGGCTACACCTTC. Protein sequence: CASSRTGQIYGYTF.